A single sample is the source of the 9 T cell receptor beta chains below, sequenced in a study of graft-versus-host responses after intestinal transplantation. The repertoire was sequenced with immunoSEQ multiplex PCR; TCRdb's copy has only in-frame clones and lacks some. The data show under 130,000 clones, 90% to 95% seen once. These receptors' targets are unknown. The starting material was unstimulated CD8+ T cells sorted from spleen or lymph node cells, obtained before intestinal transplant. Receptor source: a human donor who received an intestinal transplant.

The chain has TRBV4-1 and TRBJ1-4; D is perhaps TRBD1 (5 bases). This CDR3 has 14 amino acids. From germline, CDR1 is MGHRA and CDR2 YSYEKL. Deletions cut 1 base from V and 3 bases from J, with 6 bases between. CDR3 protein: CASSQGGSNEKLFF. The CDR3 DNA reads TGCGCCAGCAGCCAAGGGGGGTCTAATGAAAAACTGTTTTTT.

The chain couples TRBV6-5 to TRBJ1-1; tentatively, D is TRBD1 (5 bases). The V end lost 7 bases, the J end lost 1 base, and 10 bases lay between the germline ends. Germline values: CDR1 MNHEY, CDR2 SVGAGI. CDR3 length: 13 amino acids. DNA of the CDR3: TGTGCCAGCACCCCTCAGGGGAACACTGAAGCTTTCTTT. The encoded protein is CASTPQGNTEAFF.

The chain is built from TRBV10-2 and TRBJ2-7; TRBD1 agrees at 10 bases. The germline V gene has CDR1 WSHSY and CDR2 SAAADI. CDR3 length: 12 residues. Trimming at V came to 10 bases and at J to 7 bases, leaving 7 bases not matched to a gene. The CDR3 region has the DNA TGCGCCACCTCGACAGGGGGCGGAGAGCAGTACTTC. Encoded protein: CATSTGGGEQYF.

V and J are TRBV5-1 and TRBJ2-7; 8 positions agree with TRBD1. CDR3 length: 15 residues. The V and J ends lost 3 bases and 0 bases, in that order; junction bases with no gene match: 5. CDR1 is SGHRS, CDR2 YFSETQ, per germline. As DNA, the CDR3 is TGCGCCAGCAGCTACGGGACAGGACTCTCCTACGAGCAGTACTTC. The encoded protein is CASSYGTGLSYEQYF.

J is TRBJ2-7 and V is TRBV6-5; 11 bases are shared with TRBD1. Germline CDR1 and CDR2: MNHEY and SVGAGI. This CDR3 has 15 residues. The V gene end was trimmed by 5 bases and the J gene end by 1 base; junction bases not matched to a gene: 4. CDR3 loop: CASSHWDRGSYEQYF. The CDR3 DNA reads as TGTGCCAGCAGTCATTGGGACAGGGGGTCCTACGAGCAGTACTTC.

This clone was observed a single time. The rearrangement uses TRBV12-5 and TRBJ1-2; D remains unclear. V shed 7 bases and J shed 8 bases, with 20 bases lying between them. Germline CDR1 and CDR2: LGHNT and FRNRAP. CDR3 length equals 14 residues. CDR3 DNA sequence: TGTGCTAGTGCCCCGGACGGGTTGAGGTCGGGCTACACCTTC. It encodes CASAPDGLRSGYTF.

The chain links TRBV4-1 to TRBJ2-7; 7 bases fit TRBD1. Looked up from germline, CDR1 is MGHRA and CDR2 is YSYEKL. With 0 bases clipped from V and 3 bases from J, the junction kept 8 bases outside the gene matches. The CDR3 spans 16 residues. Written as DNA, the CDR3 is TGCGCCAGCAGCCAAGATTCCCCAGGGGGAAACTACGAGCAGTACTTC. Protein product: CASSQDSPGGNYEQYF.

The chain joins TRBV7-9 to TRBJ2-7; D could derive from TRBD1 or TRBD2 (5 bases each). CDR1 and CDR2 from the germline V gene are SEHNR and FQNEAQ (reference sequence). The ends were cut back, 1 base at V and 4 bases at J, with 11 bases in the middle. The CDR3 length is 14 residues. The CDR3 loop is CASSLGGTGYEQYF. The CDR3, as DNA: TGTGCCAGCAGCTTAGGGGGGACGGGGTACGAGCAGTACTTC.

The rearrangement links TRBV7-9 to TRBJ2-7, with a weak D call TRBD1 (6 bases). In germline, CDR1 is SEHNR, CDR2 FQNEAQ (reference sequence). Trimming removed 4 bases at V and 2 bases at J, with 15 bases between. The CDR3 is 15 amino acids. CDR3 nucleotide sequence: TGTGCCAGCAGCTCGCCCGGGGACAACGCCTACGAGCAGTACTTC. Its protein product is CASSSPGDNAYEQYF.